This T cell receptor beta chain stems from a study of shared clonotypes between healthy human individuals. Terminally differentiated effector memory CD45RA+ cells were excluded by CCR7 positive selection of CD45RO-negative cells. Overall study findings and caveats: Naive subsets tended to show greater estimated richness than memory subsets. Between several donors, naive CD4 clonotypes were shared at a level of about 5%. It was expected that sequencing depth would affect clonotype sharing among donors.

This clone was observed once. Antigen unknown. TCRdb keeps only in-frame clones here, not all; method: immunoSEQ multiplex PCR. The sample yields around 640,000 clones, roughly 95% seen once. Deletions cut 5 bases from V and 3 bases from J, with 17 bases between. CDR3 length: 15 amino acids. From germline, CDR1 is SEHNR and CDR2 FQNEAQ (reference sequence). The source material was naive CD8+ T cells sorted from blood. The sequence derives from a woman aged 25 to 39 in good health. The rearrangement links TRBV7-9 to TRBJ2-7; D is unresolved. CDR3 sequence: CASSPPNMAYYEQYF. In DNA form, the CDR3 reads TGTGCCAGCAGCCCGCCAAATATGGCGTACTACGAGCAGTACTTC. Variable domain in full (rest from reference TRBV7-9 and TRBJ2-7): DTGVSQNPRHKITKRGQNVTFRCDPISEHNRLYWYRQTLGQGPEFLTYFQNEAQLEKSRLLSDRFSAERPKGSFSTLEIQRTEQGDSAMYLCASSPPNMAYYEQYFGPGTRLTVT.